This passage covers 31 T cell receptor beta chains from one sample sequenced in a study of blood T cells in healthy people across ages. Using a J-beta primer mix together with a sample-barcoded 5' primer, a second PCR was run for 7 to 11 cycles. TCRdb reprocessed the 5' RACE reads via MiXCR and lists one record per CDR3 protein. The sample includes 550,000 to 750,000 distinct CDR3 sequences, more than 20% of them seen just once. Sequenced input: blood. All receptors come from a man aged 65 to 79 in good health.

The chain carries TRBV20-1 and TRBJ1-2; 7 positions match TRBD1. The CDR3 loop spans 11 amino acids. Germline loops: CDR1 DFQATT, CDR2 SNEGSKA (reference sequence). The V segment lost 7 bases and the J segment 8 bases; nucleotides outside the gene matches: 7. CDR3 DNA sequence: TGCAGTGTCACGACAGGGAGCGGCTACACCTTC. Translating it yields CSVTTGSGYTF.

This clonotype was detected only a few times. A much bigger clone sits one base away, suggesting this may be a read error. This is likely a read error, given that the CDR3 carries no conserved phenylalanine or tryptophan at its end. CDR3 sequence reads: CSASQYEQYL. The DNA for the CDR3 is TGCAGTGCTAGCCAATACGAGCAGTACCTC. The chain links TRBV20-1 to TRBJ2-5; D is uncertain. The J call may be wrong; the DNA end is better matched by TRBJ2-7. Germline CDR1 and CDR2: DFQATT and SNEGSKA (reference sequence). The CDR3 extends over 10 amino acids.

CDR3 loop: CASSASGGNTEAFF. The CDR3 nucleotides read TGTGCCAGCAGTGCCTCTGGAGGGAACACTGAAGCTTTCTTT. V and J are TRBV6-5 and TRBJ1-1; unclear D gene. Germline values: CDR1 MNHEY, CDR2 SVGAGI. The CDR3 is 14 residues long. The ends were cut back, 5 bases at V and 1 base at J, with 11 bases in the middle.

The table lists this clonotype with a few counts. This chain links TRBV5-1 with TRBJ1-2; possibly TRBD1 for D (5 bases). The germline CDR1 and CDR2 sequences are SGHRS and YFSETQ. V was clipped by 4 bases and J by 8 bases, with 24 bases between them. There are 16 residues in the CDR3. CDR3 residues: CASSRTGTEERWGYTF. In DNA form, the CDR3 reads TGCGCCAGCAGCAGAACCGGGACCGAGGAGCGTTGGGGCTACACCTTC.

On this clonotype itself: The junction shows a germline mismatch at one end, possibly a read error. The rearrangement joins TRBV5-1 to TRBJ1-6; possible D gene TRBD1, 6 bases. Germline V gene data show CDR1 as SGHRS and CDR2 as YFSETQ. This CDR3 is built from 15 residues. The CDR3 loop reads CASSTNQGYNSPLHF. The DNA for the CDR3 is TGCGCCAGCAGCACAAACCAGGGGTATAATTCGCCCCTCCACTTT.

CDR3 bases: TGTGCCAGCAGTTTATACCCAAGGACTAGCGGGAACGAGCAGTACTTC. Protein sequence: CASSLYPRTSGNEQYF. The chain links TRBV27 to TRBJ2-5; 12 nucleotides match TRBD2. The last part of the DNA fits TRBJ2-7 better; the J call may be wrong. CDR3 length equals 16 residues. CDR1 and CDR2 from the germline V gene are MNHEY and SMNVEV (reference sequence).

The CDR3 reads CSVEGTSGVRAQGYTF. The CDR3 DNA is TGCAGCGTTGAGGGGACTAGCGGTGTACGGGCTCAGGGCTACACCTTC. This chain joins TRBV29-1 and TRBJ1-2, with a tentative D call TRBD1 (5 bases). Germline assignment: CDR1 SQVTM and CDR2 ANQGSEA. The CDR3 consists of 16 residues. V lost 3 bases and J 8 bases, leaving 25 bases between the germline ends.

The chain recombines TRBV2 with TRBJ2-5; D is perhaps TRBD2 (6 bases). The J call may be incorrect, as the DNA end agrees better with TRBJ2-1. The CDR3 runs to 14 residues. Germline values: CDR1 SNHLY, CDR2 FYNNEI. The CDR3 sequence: CASDSGLPTNEQFF. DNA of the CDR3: TGTGCCAGCGATTCGGGACTCCCTACCAATGAGCAGTTCTTC.

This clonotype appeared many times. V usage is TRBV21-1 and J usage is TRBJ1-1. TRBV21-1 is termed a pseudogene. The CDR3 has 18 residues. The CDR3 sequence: CASSKWEPGLSMNTEAFF. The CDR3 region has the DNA TGTGCCAGCAGCAAATGGGAACCGGGTCTCTCTATGAACACTGAAGCTTTCTTT.

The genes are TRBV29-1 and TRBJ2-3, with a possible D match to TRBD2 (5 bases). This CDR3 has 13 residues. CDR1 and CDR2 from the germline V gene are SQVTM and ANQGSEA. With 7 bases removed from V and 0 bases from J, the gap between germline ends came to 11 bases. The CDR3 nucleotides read TGCAGCGGTCGGGGTACGAGCACAGATACGCAGTATTTT. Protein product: CSGRGTSTDTQYF.

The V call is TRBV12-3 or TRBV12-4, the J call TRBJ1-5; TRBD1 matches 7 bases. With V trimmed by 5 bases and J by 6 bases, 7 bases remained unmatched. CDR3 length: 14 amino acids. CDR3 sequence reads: CASSIDRAGQPQHF. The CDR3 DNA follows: TGTGCCAGCAGTATCGACAGGGCGGGTCAGCCCCAGCATTTT.

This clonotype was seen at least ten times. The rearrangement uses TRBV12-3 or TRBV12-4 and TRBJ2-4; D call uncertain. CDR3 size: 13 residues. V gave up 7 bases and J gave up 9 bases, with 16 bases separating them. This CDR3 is CASTSVSSGIQYF. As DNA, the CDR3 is TGTGCCAGCACCTCAGTAAGCTCCGGCATTCAGTACTTC.

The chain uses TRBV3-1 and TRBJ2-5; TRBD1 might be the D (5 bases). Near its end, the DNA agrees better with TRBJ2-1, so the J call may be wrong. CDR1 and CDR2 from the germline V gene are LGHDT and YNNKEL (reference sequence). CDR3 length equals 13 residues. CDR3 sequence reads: CASSPDSRNEQFF. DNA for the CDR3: TGTGCCAGCAGCCCTGACAGCCGCAATGAGCAGTTCTTC.

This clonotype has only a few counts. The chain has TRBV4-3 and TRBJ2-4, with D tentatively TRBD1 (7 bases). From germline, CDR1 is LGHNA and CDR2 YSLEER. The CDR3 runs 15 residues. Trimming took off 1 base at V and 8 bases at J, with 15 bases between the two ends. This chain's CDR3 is CASSQGQGGMDIQYF. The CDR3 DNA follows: TGCGCCAGCAGCCAAGGACAGGGAGGTATGGACATTCAGTACTTC.

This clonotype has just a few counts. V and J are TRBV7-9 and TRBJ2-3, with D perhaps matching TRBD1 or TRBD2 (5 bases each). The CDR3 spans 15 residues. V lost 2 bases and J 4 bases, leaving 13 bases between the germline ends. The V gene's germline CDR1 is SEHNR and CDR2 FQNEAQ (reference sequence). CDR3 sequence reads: CASSLYGRDADTQYF. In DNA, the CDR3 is TGTGCCAGCAGCTTATACGGCAGGGACGCAGATACGCAGTATTTT.

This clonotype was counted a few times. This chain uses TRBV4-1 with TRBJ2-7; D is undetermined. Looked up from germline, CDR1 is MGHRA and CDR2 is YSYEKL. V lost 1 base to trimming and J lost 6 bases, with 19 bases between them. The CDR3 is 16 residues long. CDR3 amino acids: CASSQGVNLPQSEQYF. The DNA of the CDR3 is TGCGCCAGCAGCCAAGGGGTTAACCTTCCGCAGTCCGAGCAGTACTTC.

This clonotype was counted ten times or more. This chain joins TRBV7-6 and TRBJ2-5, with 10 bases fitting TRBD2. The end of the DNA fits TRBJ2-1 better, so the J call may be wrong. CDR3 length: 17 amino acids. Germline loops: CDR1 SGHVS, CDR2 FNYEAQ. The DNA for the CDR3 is TGTGCCAGCAGCCCCCCCGTCTCTAGCGGGGGCAACAATGAGCAGTTCTTC. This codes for CASSPPVSSGGNNEQFF.

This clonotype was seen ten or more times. CDR3 nucleotide sequence: TGCAGTGCTAGAGGGACTAGCGGGAGTGAGACCCAGTACTTC. This codes for CSARGTSGSETQYF. This chain uses TRBV20-1 with TRBJ2-5; 13 nucleotides agree with TRBD2. Losses at the gene ends were 1 base for V and 5 bases for J; bases not matched to a gene: 1. The germline V gene encodes CDR1 DFQATT and CDR2 SNEGSKA (reference sequence). This CDR3 has 14 residues.

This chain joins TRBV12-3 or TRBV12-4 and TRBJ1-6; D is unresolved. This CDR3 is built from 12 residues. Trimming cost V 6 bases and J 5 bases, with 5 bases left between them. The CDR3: CASSPHNSPLHF. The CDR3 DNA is TGTGCCAGCAGCCCCCATAATTCACCCCTCCACTTT.

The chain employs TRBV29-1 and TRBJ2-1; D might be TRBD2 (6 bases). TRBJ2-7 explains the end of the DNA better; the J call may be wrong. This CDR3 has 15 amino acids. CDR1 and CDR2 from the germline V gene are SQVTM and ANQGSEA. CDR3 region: CSVEVEGSGDYEQYF. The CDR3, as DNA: TGCAGCGTTGAAGTTGAGGGTAGCGGCGACTACGAGCAGTACTTC.

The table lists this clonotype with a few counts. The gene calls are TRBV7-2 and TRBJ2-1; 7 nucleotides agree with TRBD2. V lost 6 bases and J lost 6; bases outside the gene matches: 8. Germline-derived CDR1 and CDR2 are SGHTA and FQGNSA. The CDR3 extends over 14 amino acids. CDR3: CASSRTRVRNEQFF. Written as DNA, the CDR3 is TGTGCCAGCAGTCGGACTAGAGTGCGCAATGAGCAGTTCTTC.

The DNA of the CDR3 is TGTGCCATCAGGGGGGGAGGGGGCGACGTCGGCTACACCTTC. Residues: CAIRGGGGDVGYTF. This chain uses TRBV10-3 with TRBJ1-2; 7 bases are a match to TRBD1. In germline, CDR1 is ENHRY, CDR2 SYGVKD. With 6 bases clipped from V and 8 bases from J, the junction kept 12 bases outside the gene matches. CDR3 length equals 14 residues.

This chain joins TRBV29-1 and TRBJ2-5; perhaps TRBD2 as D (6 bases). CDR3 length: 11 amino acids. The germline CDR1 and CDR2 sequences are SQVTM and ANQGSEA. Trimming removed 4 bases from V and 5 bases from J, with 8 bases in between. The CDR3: CSVGEAETQYF. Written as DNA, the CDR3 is TGCAGCGTTGGGGAGGCTGAGACCCAGTACTTC.

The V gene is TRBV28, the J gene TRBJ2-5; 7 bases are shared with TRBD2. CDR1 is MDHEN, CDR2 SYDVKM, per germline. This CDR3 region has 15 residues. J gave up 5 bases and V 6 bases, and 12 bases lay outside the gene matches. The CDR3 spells CASRRDSGTGETQYF. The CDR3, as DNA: TGTGCCAGCAGACGCGACAGCGGGACTGGGGAGACCCAGTACTTC.

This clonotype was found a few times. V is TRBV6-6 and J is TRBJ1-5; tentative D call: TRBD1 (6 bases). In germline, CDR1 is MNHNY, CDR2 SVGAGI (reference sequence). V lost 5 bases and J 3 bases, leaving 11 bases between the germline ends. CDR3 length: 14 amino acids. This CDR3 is CASSDDRNNQPQHF. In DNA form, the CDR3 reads TGTGCCAGCAGTGACGACAGGAACAATCAGCCCCAGCATTTT.

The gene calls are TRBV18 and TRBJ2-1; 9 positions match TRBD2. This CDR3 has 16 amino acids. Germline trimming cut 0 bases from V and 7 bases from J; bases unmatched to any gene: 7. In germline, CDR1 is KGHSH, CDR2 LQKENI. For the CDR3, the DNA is TGTGCCAGCTCACCACCGCGTAGCGGGAGTGTGAATGAGCAGTTCTTC. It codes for CASSPPRSGSVNEQFF.

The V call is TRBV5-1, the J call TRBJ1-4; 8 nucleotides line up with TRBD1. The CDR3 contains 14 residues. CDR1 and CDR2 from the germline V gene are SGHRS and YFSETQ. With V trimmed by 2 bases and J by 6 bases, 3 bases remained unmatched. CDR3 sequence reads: CASSLQGEDEKLFF. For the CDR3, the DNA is TGCGCCAGCAGCTTACAGGGGGAGGATGAAAAACTGTTTTTT.

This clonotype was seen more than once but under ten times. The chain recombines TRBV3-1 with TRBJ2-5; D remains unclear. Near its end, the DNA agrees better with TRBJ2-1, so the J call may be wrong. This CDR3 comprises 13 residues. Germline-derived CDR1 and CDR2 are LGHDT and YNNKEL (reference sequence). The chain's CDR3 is CASSQDHGNEQFF. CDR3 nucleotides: TGTGCCAGCAGCCAAGATCACGGGAATGAGCAGTTCTTC.

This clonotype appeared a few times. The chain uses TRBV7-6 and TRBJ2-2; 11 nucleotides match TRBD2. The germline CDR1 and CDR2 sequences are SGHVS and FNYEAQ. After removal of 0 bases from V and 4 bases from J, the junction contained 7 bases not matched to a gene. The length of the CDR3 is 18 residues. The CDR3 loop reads CASSLALAGDLSTGELFF. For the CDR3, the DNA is TGTGCCAGCAGCTTAGCACTAGCGGGAGATCTTAGCACCGGGGAGCTGTTTTTT.

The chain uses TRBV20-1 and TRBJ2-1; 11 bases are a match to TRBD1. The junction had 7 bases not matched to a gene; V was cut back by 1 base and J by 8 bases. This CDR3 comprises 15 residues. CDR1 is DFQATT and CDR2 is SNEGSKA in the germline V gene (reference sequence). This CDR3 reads CSARGRTGGFDEQFF. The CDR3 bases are TGCAGTGCTAGAGGTCGGACAGGGGGCTTCGATGAGCAGTTCTTC.

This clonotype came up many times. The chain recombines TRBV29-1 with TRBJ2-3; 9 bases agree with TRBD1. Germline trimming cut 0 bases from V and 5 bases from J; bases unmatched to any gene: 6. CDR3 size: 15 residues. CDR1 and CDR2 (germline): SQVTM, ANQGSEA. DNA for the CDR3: TGCAGCGTTGAAGATCAGGGACAGGGACAAGATACGCAGTATTTT. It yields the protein CSVEDQGQGQDTQYF.